This section outlines one TCR beta chain sequence together with its context. The CDR3 extends over 16 amino acids. Germline V gene data show CDR1 as LGHNA and CDR2 as YNFKEQ. V was clipped by 0 bases and J by 8 bases; unmatched bases: 7. This record comes from a study of blood T cell repertoires in COVID-19. The table came from immunoSEQ multiplex PCR; TCRdb's copy has only in-frame clones and leaves some out. The table includes over 150,000 clones, around 85% detected once. The receptor's source is a man aged 40-50 years who had recovered from COVID-19. V gene TRBV4-2 combines with J gene TRBJ2-4; 10 bases are shared with TRBD2. The sample taken for sequencing was PBMCs or T cells enriched from blood (not recorded which). CDR3 loop: CASSQEKAGGPDIQYF. In DNA form, the CDR3 reads TGTGCCAGCAGCCAAGAAAAAGCGGGAGGGCCGGACATTCAGTACTTC.